Below, 14 T cell receptor beta chains from the same sample are listed, as sequenced in a study of blood T cell repertoires in COVID-19. Data came from immunoSEQ multiplex PCR; TCRdb stores just in-frame clones and leaves some out. Of about 97,000 clones listed, roughly 92% are singletons. Sequencing was carried out using peripheral blood. The source of these receptors is a woman between 50 and 59 years old with COVID-19, enrolled during active disease.

In DNA, the CDR3 is TGTGCCACCGGCTCTAGCAATCAGCCCCAGCATTTT. Translated: CATGSSNQPQHF. The chain links TRBV15 to TRBJ1-5; the D is unclear. This CDR3 contains 12 residues. Trimming removed 8 bases at V and 0 bases at J, with 5 bases between. Germline-derived CDR1 and CDR2 are LNHNV and YYDKDF (reference sequence).

DNA for the CDR3: TGTGCCACCAGTGACGACAGGGGAGGTGGCTACACCTTC. It is translated as CATSDDRGGGYTF. The chain is built from TRBV24-1 and TRBJ1-2; 8 positions agree with TRBD1. The CDR3 runs 13 residues. CDR1 and CDR2 (germline): KGHDR, SFDVKD. Trimming removed 4 bases from V and 7 bases from J; junction bases left unmatched: 4.

The chain employs TRBV18 and TRBJ1-2, with D unclear. The CDR3 runs 16 residues. Deletions cut 2 bases from V and 1 base from J, with 14 bases between. The germline V gene encodes CDR1 KGHSH and CDR2 LQKENI. CDR3 residues: CASSPVKEPLNYGYTF. The CDR3 nucleotides are TGTGCCAGCTCACCAGTTAAAGAGCCTCTTAACTATGGCTACACCTTC. Based on the CDR3 plus reference TRBV18 and TRBJ1-2, the full variable domain is NAGVMQNPRHLVRRRGQEARLRCSPMKGHSHVYWYRQLPEEGLKFMVYLQKENIIDESGMPKERFSAEFPKEGPSILRIQQVVRGDSAAYFCASSPVKEPLNYGYTFGSGTRLTVV.

This clone was seen once. The chain couples TRBV28 to TRBJ1-1; possible D gene TRBD1, 5 bases. With 5 bases removed from V and 5 bases from J, the gap between germline ends came to 12 bases. The CDR3 sequence is 13 residues long. CDR1 is MDHEN, CDR2 SYDVKM, per germline. The CDR3 sequence is CASSPGNPTEAFF. The CDR3 DNA sequence: TGTGCCAGCAGTCCAGGGAATCCGACTGAAGCTTTCTTT. The variable domain in full, completed from reference TRBV28 and TRBJ1-1, reads DVKVTQSSRYLVKRTGEKVFLECVQDMDHENMFWYRQDPGLGLRLIYFSYDVKMKEKGDIPEGYSVSREKKERFSLILESASTNQTSMYLCASSPGNPTEAFFGQGTRLTVV.

The rearrangement links TRBV10-3 to TRBJ1-6; D ambiguous. Per germline, CDR1 ENHRY and CDR2 SYGVKD. The length of the CDR3 is 13 residues. V lost 8 bases and J 7 bases, leaving 12 bases between the germline ends. The CDR3 bases are TGTGCCATCGCGAGGGTTGAGAATTCACCCCTCCACTTT. It yields the protein CAIARVENSPLHF.

V gene TRBV4-1 combines with J gene TRBJ1-1; no firm D call. The CDR3 loop spans 15 amino acids. Looked up from germline, CDR1 is MGHRA and CDR2 is YSYEKL. V lost 0 bases, J lost 1 base, and 9 bases lay in between. CDR3 residues: CASSQERAENTEAFF. CDR3 bases: TGCGCCAGCAGCCAAGAGAGGGCTGAGAACACTGAAGCTTTCTTT.

Regarding this clone: The same CDR3 is also encoded by other DNA sequences in this sample. The chain carries TRBV9 and TRBJ2-1; unclear D gene. The CDR3 contains 10 residues. Germline lookup yields CDR1 SGDLS and CDR2 YYNGEE. V dropped 3 bases and J dropped 10 bases, with 5 bases sitting between them. The DNA of the CDR3 is TGTGCCAGCAGCGGTTCAGAGCAGTTCTTC. It encodes CASSGSEQFF.

The chain is built from TRBV5-4 and TRBJ1-6; 8 bases map to TRBD1. Per germline, CDR1 SGHNT and CDR2 YYREEE (reference sequence). The CDR3 has 14 amino acids. V was clipped by 3 bases and J by 10 bases; unmatched bases: 6. CDR3: CASSSGGAGSPLHF. The CDR3 DNA sequence: TGTGCCAGCAGCTCAGGGGGCGCGGGGTCACCCCTCCACTTT.

This chain uses TRBV7-2 with TRBJ2-1, with D perhaps TRBD2 (7 bases). There are 15 residues in the CDR3. Germline CDR1 is SGHTA and CDR2 is FQGNSA. The V and J ends lost 4 bases and 0 bases respectively, with 10 bases between them. CDR3: CASSSRGASYNEQFF. The CDR3 DNA reads as TGTGCCAGCAGCTCACGGGGGGCCTCCTACAATGAGCAGTTCTTC.

This chain connects TRBV5-1 to TRBJ1-3; 9 positions agree with TRBD1. The CDR3 is made up of 16 amino acids. V shed 4 bases and J 0 bases; nucleotides not matched to a gene: 5. In germline, CDR1 is SGHRS, CDR2 YFSETQ. The CDR3 protein is CASSLGTGHSGNTIYF. CDR3 sequence (DNA): TGCGCCAGCAGCCTGGGGACAGGGCACTCTGGAAACACCATATATTTT.

The rearrangement joins TRBV5-1 to TRBJ2-1, with 11 bases that match TRBD2. This CDR3 has 14 amino acids. Germline assignment: CDR1 SGHRS and CDR2 YFSETQ. Unmatched junction bases numbered 7, after V lost 7 bases and J lost 7 bases. Here the CDR3 reads CASGTSGGVNEQFF. The CDR3 nucleotides are TGCGCCAGCGGTACTAGCGGGGGAGTAAATGAGCAGTTCTTC.

DNA for the CDR3: TGTGCCAGCAGCTTGAGGGAGGGTGTAAACACCGGGGAGCTGTTTTTT. It translates to CASSLREGVNTGELFF. The chain joins TRBV7-2 to TRBJ2-2, with 7 nucleotides matching TRBD2. CDR3 length equals 16 residues. With 3 bases clipped from V and 2 bases from J, the junction kept 6 bases outside the gene matches. CDR1 is SGHTA and CDR2 is FQGNSA in the germline V gene.

The chain carries TRBV19 and TRBJ1-2, with 7 bases aligning to TRBD1. This CDR3 is 16 amino acids long. The germline V gene encodes CDR1 LNHDA and CDR2 SQIVND (reference sequence). V gave up 4 bases and J gave up 1 base; unmatched junction bases: 9. In DNA form, the CDR3 reads TGTGCCAGTAGTACCCGACAGGGATGGGGTAACTATGGCTACACCTTC. This translates into CASSTRQGWGNYGYTF.

CDR3 nucleotide sequence: TGTGCCAGCAGTTACAGGGCGGGCTATGGCTACACCTTC. Translated: CASSYRAGYGYTF. The V call is TRBV6-5, the J call TRBJ1-2; no reliable D call. The germline V gene encodes CDR1 MNHEY and CDR2 SVGAGI. Deletions cut 2 bases from V and 4 bases from J, with 8 bases between. The CDR3 is 13 amino acids.